This T cell receptor beta chain is from a study of blood T cell repertoires in COVID-19. Methods used by the authors: Estimates of nucleated cell counts were drawn from the amplification of reference gene primers. This table comes from immunoSEQ multiplex PCR, and its TCRdb copy is limited to in-frame clones, with some not included. The V and J calls and clone size are taken from that table; D and trimming were inferred from the DNA. This sample has tens of thousands of clones, with nearly 80% found just once. CDR3 length: 15 amino acids. The germline V gene has CDR1 ENHRY and CDR2 SYGVKD. Trimming took 2 bases from V and 3 from J; bases not matched to a gene: 2.

The chain couples TRBV10-3 to TRBJ1-5; 9 nucleotides agree with TRBD1. The specimen was peripheral blood. This TCR was recovered from a human donor in a cohort sampled during active COVID-19. The CDR3 spells CAISEGQGNNQPQHF. For the CDR3, the DNA is TGTGCCATCAGTGAGGGACAGGGGAACAATCAGCCCCAGCATTTT.